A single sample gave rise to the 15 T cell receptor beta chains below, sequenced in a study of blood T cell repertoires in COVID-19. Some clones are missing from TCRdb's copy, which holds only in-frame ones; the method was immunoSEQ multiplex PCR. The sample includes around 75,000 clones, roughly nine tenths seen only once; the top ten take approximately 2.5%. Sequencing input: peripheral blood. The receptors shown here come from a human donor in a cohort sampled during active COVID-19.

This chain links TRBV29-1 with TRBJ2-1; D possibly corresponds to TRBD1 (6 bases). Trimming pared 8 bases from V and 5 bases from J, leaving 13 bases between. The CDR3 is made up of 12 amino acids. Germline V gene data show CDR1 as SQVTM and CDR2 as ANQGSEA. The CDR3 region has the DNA TGCAGCTCCCAGAGGGACAACAATGAGCAGTTCTTC. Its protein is CSSQRDNNEQFF.

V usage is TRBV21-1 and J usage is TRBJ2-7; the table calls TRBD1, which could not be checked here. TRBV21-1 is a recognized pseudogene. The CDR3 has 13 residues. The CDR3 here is CASSGHRGYEQYF. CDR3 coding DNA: TGTGCCAGCAGCGGACACAGGGGTTACGAGCAGTACTTC.

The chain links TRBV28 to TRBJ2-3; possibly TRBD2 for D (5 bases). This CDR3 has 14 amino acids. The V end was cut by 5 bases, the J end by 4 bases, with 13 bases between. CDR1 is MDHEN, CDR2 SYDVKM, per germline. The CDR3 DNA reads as TGTGCCAGCAGTACGAGGAGGTTTTCAGATACGCAGTATTTT. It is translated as CASSTRRFSDTQYF.

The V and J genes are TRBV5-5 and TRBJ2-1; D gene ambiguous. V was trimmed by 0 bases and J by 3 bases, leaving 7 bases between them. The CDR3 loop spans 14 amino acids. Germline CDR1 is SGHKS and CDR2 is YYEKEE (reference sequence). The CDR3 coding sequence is TGTGCCAGCAGCTTGGGTGGCGGCTACAATGAGCAGTTCTTC. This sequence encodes CASSLGGGYNEQFF.

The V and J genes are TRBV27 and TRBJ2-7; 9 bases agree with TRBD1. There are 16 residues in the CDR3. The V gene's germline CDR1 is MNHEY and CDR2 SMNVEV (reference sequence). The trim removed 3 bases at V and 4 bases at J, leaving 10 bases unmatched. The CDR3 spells CASSLGPGTGYYEQYF. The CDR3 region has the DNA TGTGCCAGCAGTTTGGGGCCCGGGACAGGGTATTACGAGCAGTACTTC.

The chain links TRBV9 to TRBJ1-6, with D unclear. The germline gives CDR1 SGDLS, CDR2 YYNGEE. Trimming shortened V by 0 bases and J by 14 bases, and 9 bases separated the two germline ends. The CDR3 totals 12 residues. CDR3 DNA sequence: TGTGCCAGCAGCGTAGGTGCGGGGACCCTCCACTTT. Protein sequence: CASSVGAGTLHF.

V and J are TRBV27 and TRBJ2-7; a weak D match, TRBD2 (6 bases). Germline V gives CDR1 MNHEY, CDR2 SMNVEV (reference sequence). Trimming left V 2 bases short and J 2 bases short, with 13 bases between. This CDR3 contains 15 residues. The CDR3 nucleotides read TGTGCCAGCAGTTTAGCGGCGGGATCCCCCTACGAGCAGTACTTC. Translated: CASSLAAGSPYEQYF.

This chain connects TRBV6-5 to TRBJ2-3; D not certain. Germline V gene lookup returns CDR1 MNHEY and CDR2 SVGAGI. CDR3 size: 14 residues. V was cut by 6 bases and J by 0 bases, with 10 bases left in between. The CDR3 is CASSPGTSTDTQYF. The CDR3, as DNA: TGTGCCAGCAGCCCAGGAACTAGCACAGATACGCAGTATTTT.

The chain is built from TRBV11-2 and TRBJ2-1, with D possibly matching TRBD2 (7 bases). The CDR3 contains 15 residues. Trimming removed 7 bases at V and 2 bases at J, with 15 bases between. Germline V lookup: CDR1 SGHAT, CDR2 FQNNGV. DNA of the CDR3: TGTGCCAGCAACGGGGGCGGGAGAGCCTACAATGAGCAGTTCTTC. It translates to CASNGGGRAYNEQFF.

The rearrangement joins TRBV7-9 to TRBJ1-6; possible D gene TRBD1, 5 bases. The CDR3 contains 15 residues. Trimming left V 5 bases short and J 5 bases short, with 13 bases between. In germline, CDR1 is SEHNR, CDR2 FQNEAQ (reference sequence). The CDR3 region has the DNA TGTGCCAGCAGCCGCGGGACGCCCGATAATTCACCCCTCCACTTT. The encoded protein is CASSRGTPDNSPLHF.

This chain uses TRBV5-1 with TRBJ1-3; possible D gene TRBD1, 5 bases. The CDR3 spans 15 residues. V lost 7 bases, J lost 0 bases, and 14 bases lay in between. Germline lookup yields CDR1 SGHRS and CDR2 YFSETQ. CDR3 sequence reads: CASRGGVSSGNTIYF. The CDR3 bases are TGCGCCAGCCGTGGAGGGGTAAGCTCTGGAAACACCATATATTTT.

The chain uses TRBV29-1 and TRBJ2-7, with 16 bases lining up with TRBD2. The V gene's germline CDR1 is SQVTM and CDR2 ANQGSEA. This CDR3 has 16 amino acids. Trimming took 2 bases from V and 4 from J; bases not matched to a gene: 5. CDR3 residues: CSVESGTSGRAYEQYF. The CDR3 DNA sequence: TGCAGCGTTGAATCCGGGACTAGCGGGAGGGCTTACGAGCAGTACTTC.

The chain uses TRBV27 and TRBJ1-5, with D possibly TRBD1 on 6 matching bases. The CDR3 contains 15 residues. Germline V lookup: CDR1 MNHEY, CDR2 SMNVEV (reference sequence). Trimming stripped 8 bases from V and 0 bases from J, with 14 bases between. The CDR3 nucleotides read TGTGCCAGCGGGAACAGGGACGATAGCAATCAGCCCCAGCATTTT. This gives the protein CASGNRDDSNQPQHF.

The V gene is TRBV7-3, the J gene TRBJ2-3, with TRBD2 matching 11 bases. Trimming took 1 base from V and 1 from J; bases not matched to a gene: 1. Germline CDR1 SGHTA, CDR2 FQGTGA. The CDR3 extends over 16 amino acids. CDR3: CASSLISGGGTDTQYF. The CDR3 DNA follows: TGTGCCAGCAGCTTAATTAGCGGGGGGGGCACAGATACGCAGTATTTT.

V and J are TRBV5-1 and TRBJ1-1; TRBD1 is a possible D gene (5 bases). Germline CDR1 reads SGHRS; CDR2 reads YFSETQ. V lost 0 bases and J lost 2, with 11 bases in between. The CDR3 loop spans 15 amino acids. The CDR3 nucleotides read TGCGCCAGCAGCTTGGATCAGGGTAGAAACACTGAAGCTTTCTTT. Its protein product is CASSLDQGRNTEAFF.